Listed below are T cell receptor beta chains from one sample, sequenced in a study of T cell responses to AZD1222 COVID-19 vaccine. Here immunoSEQ multiplex PCR was the method, and the copy in TCRdb shows in-frame clones only, minus some. The data hold approximately 120,000 clones, with 89% observed a single time. Sequences were derived from peripheral blood, sampled on day 0 of AZD1222 vaccination. These receptors originate from an adult in good health. CDR3s include the opening cysteine and the closing phenylalanine or tryptophan. The D gene is left open where the match is weak. The size of a clone is reported for some rows only, either as once, few or many, or as a class for expanded clones.

14	-	TRBV5-1	-	TRBJ2-3	TGCGCCAGCACTCCTTCGGGAAGCGCAGATACGCAGTATTTT	CASTPSGSADTQYF
13	-	TRBV3-1/TRBV3-2	-	TRBJ2-7	TGTGCCAGCAGCCCGGGTGGTCAGATCGAGCAGTACTTC	CASSPGGQIEQYF
13	-	TRBV30	-	TRBJ1-1	TGTGCCTGGAGCCACGGCTTGAACACTGAAGCTTTCTTT	CAWSHGLNTEAFF
14	-	TRBV18	TRBD2	TRBJ2-7	TGTGCCAGTTCCCCGGGACTAGCGGTCTACGAGCAGTACTTC	CASSPGLAVYEQYF
13	-	TRBV7-9	-	TRBJ1-5	TGTGCCAGCAGCTTATCCGGTGATCAGCCCCAGCATTTT	CASSLSGDQPQHF
17	once	TRBV6-1	TRBD1	TRBJ1-5	TGTGCCAGCAGTGGCCACAGGGGGCAGGTTAAGAATCAGCCCCAGCATTTT	CASSGHRGQVKNQPQHF
17	few	TRBV4-3	TRBD2	TRBJ2-5	TGCGCCAGCAGCCAGAGACTAGCGGGAGGGCATAGGGAGACCCAGTACTTC	CASSQRLAGGHRETQYF
15	few	TRBV9	TRBD1	TRBJ1-2	TGTGCCAGCAGCGTAGAGGCAGGGGGAAGCGATGGCTACACCTTC	CASSVEAGGSDGYTF
20	once	TRBV4-1	TRBD1	TRBJ2-7	TGCGCCAGCAGCCAAGAGGACAGGGGACCAGATCGCGTACGCTCCTACGAGCAGTACTTC	CASSQEDRGPDRVRSYEQYF
19	-	TRBV5-6	TRBD1	TRBJ1-1	TGTGCCAGCAGTTTTGAAACCGGGACAGGGAGGTTCAGGTCCACTGAAGCTTTCTTT	CASSFETGTGRFRSTEAFF
15	-	TRBV15	TRBD1	TRBJ2-3	TGTGCCACCAGCCGCGGGACAGGGGGCACAGATACGCAGTATTTT	CATSRGTGGTDTQYF
13	-	TRBV19	-	TRBJ2-4	TGTGCCAGTAGTATCCAGGAGGGCAACATTCAGTACTTC	CASSIQEGNIQYF
15	-	TRBV18	TRBD2	TRBJ2-1	TGTGCCAGCTCACCCCCGGGACTAGCGGGGAATGAGCAGTTCTTC	CASSPPGLAGNEQFF
11	-	TRBV5-4	-	TRBJ2-7	TGTGCCAGCAGCGAGGGTTACGAGCAGTACTTC	CASSEGYEQYF
14	-	TRBV9	-	TRBJ1-2	TGTGCCAGCAGCGTAGCTCCGGGGGCCTATGGCTACACCTTC	CASSVAPGAYGYTF
16	once	TRBV14	TRBD2	TRBJ2-4	TGTGCCAGCAGCCAGGGACTAGCGGGGTACAAAAACATTCAGTACTTC	CASSQGLAGYKNIQYF
14	-	TRBV9	-	TRBJ1-4	TGTGCCAGCAGCGCCTACAGGGATACTGAAAAACTGTTTTTT	CASSAYRDTEKLFF
17	-	TRBV7-2	-	TRBJ2-1	TGTGCCAGCAGCTTAGAAGACTACGACGGCCCCTACAATGAGCAGTTCTTC	CASSLEDYDGPYNEQFF
16	-	TRBV19	-	TRBJ2-7	TGTGCCAGTAGTAACCCCCTTGAGGGAGGCTCCTACGAGCAGTACTTC	CASSNPLEGGSYEQYF
13	-	TRBV5-1	-	TRBJ2-5	TGCGCCAGCAGCTTTTTGGGCGGGGAGACCCAGTACTTC	CASSFLGGETQYF
15	-	TRBV5-1	TRBD1	TRBJ1-1	TGCGCCAGCAGCGTGGGACAGGGGGTTCGTACTGAAGCTTTCTTT	CASSVGQGVRTEAFF
13	-	TRBV12-3/TRBV12-4	-	TRBJ2-1	TGTGCCAGCACCCCCCGGTCCTACAATGAGCAGTTCTTC	CASTPRSYNEQFF
15	-	TRBV27	TRBD2	TRBJ2-2	TGTGCCAGCAGGCCCTGGACTAGTTTGGCCGGGGAGCTGTTTTTT	CASRPWTSLAGELFF
10	-	TRBV28	-	TRBJ2-7	TGTGCCAGCAGTTTGGGCGAGCAGTACTTC	CASSLGEQYF